Sequencing of this TCR beta chain was carried out in a study of CD8 T cells in ankylosing spondylitis. Findings and limits, study-wide: Enrichment of disease-linked clones was reportedly significant in matched ankylosing spondylitis synovial fluid. Those disease-linked clones were CD8+; they were also relatively rare in peripheral blood. One TCR beta motif, made up of roughly eight highly homologous variants, appeared characteristic of ankylosing spondylitis blood. Earlier authors reported some of these motif variants in reactive arthritis synovial fluid and blood.

This clonotype was counted at least ten times. Its antigen is not identified. Scientists made TCR beta libraries using quantitative 5'-RACE with molecular barcodes. TCRdb recomputed calls from the 5' RACE reads with MiXCR, one row per CDR3 protein. This repertoire shows some 330,000 distinct CDR3 sequences, roughly 8% found once; its top ten account for just over 14%. The clonotype originates from a male donor with ankylosing spondylitis. The material sequenced was blood, either unsorted or a sorted T cell fraction (not recorded which).

Here the CDR3 reads CASSLAQAGHTEAFF. CDR3 sequence (DNA): TGTGCCAGCAGTTTAGCGCAGGCGGGGCACACTGAAGCTTTCTTT. The chain combines TRBV12-3 or TRBV12-4 with TRBJ1-1, with D possibly TRBD1 on 5 matching bases. The V end lost 0 bases, the J end lost 3 bases, and 11 bases lay between the germline ends. This CDR3 region has 15 residues.